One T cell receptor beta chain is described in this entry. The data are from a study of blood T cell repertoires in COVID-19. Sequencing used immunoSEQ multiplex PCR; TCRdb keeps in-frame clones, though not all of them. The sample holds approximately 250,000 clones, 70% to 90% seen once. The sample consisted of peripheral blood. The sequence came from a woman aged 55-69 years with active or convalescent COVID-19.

The CDR3 sequence is CASSFRTGVIEAFF. The CDR3 DNA reads as TGTGCCAGCAGTTTCCGGACAGGGGTTATTGAAGCTTTCTTT. The rearrangement uses TRBV27 and TRBJ1-1, with 9 positions matching TRBD1. This CDR3 contains 14 residues. J was trimmed by 7 bases and V by 3 bases; bases with no gene match: 6. The germline gives CDR1 MNHEY, CDR2 SMNVEV (reference sequence).